A selection of T cell receptor beta chains follows, all from one sample in a study of PD-L1 blockade in urothelial cancer. Profiled with immunoSEQ multiplex PCR; TCRdb holds only in-frame clones, not every one. The sample contains about 80,000 clones, approximately 80% of which appear only once. This sample comprised PBMCs, obtained around atezolizumab (anti-PD-L1) treatment. Receptors were obtained from a man aged 35 to 55 with urothelial cancer. CDR3s include the opening cysteine and the closing phenylalanine or tryptophan. Fields, in order: D gene, V gene, J gene, clone size, CDR3 DNA, CDR3 protein. A D gene is named only where the DNA matches it firmly. Where a row states a size, it is once, few, many or the class of an expanded clone; other rows omit it.

d_call: NA; v_call: TRBV27; j_call: TRBJ2-7; clone_size: NA; cdr3_nt: TGTGCCAGCAGTTTGCGACAGTTGGGTAGCTCCTACGAGCAGTACTTC; cdr3_aa: CASSLRQLGSSYEQYF
d_call: TRBD2; v_call: TRBV19; j_call: TRBJ2-5; clone_size: NA; cdr3_nt: TGTGCCAGTAGTCCTATAGCGGGAAAGGAGACCCAGTACTTC; cdr3_aa: CASSPIAGKETQYF
d_call: TRBD1; v_call: TRBV10-3; j_call: TRBJ1-2; clone_size: NA; cdr3_nt: TGTGCCATCAGCCCCCGGACAGGGGATGGCTACACCTTC; cdr3_aa: CAISPRTGDGYTF
d_call: TRBD2; v_call: TRBV19; j_call: TRBJ2-1; clone_size: NA; cdr3_nt: TGTGCCAGTAGTCCACGTGGGCGGGGGGGCTACAATGAGCAGTTCTTC; cdr3_aa: CASSPRGRGGYNEQFF
d_call: TRBD2; v_call: TRBV9; j_call: TRBJ2-2; clone_size: NA; cdr3_nt: TGTGCCAGCAGCGTTAGCGGGAGAGGGAACACCGGGGAGCTGTTTTTT; cdr3_aa: CASSVSGRGNTGELFF
d_call: NA; v_call: TRBV7-2; j_call: TRBJ2-5; clone_size: NA; cdr3_nt: TGTGCCAGCAGCCGCCCTAGCTCGGAAGTGAGTCAAGAGACCCAGTACTTC; cdr3_aa: CASSRPSSEVSQETQYF
d_call: TRBD2; v_call: TRBV27; j_call: TRBJ2-1; clone_size: NA; cdr3_nt: TGTGCCAGCAGTTCCGGACTAGCGGGAGTGTCCTACAATGAGCAGTTCTTC; cdr3_aa: CASSSGLAGVSYNEQFF
d_call: NA; v_call: TRBV29-1; j_call: TRBJ2-2; clone_size: NA; cdr3_nt: TGCAGCGTTGCTGTGTACGGTAATAGCACCGGGGAGCTGTTTTTT; cdr3_aa: CSVAVYGNSTGELFF
d_call: NA; v_call: TRBV7-9; j_call: TRBJ1-3; clone_size: once; cdr3_nt: TGTGCCAGCAGCTTCAATGGAAACACCATATATTTT; cdr3_aa: CASSFNGNTIYF
d_call: NA; v_call: TRBV29-1; j_call: TRBJ1-1; clone_size: NA; cdr3_nt: TGCAGCGCTTTACTGGGGAAGGGAGGGAAAGACACTGAAGCTTTCTTT; cdr3_aa: CSALLGKGGKDTEAFF